The entry below describes one TCR beta chain. In its sample, this clone was seen once. Its recognized antigen is unknown. The input lacks base qualities; no much larger clone sits a single base away. This sample is part of a study of T cell changes during pregnancy in multiple sclerosis (dated by TCRdb to the late 2010s). Background on the whole study: Changes in the T cell repertoire over the course of pregnancy were examined in this study in women with multiple sclerosis.

The germline V gene gives CDR1 as MNHEY and CDR2 as SVGAGI. The CDR3 holds 11 amino acids from the cysteine to the phenylalanine. The CDR3 DNA has 33 bases and is translated from base 1. V and J are truncated by 6 bases and 2 bases respectively, leaving an intervening sequence of 3 bases. Library generation was performed with the immunoSEQ multiplex PCR assay. What TCRdb holds here is the immuneACCESS table cut down to in-frame rearrangements. Part of the clones is not present; checked against another copy, under half of the missing clones reflect an unresolved V gene, and the others are unexplained. A total of fewer than 75,000 clones appear in this sample, around 90% of them only once. Around 5.2% of the sample belongs to the ten largest clones.

The rearranged segments are TRBV6-5 and TRBJ2-3; there is no confident call for the D gene. This clonotype was obtained from a female donor with multiple sclerosis, enrolled in a pregnancy study. The sample was CD8+ T cells from peripheral blood mononuclear cells, taken before pregnancy. The nucleotide sequence reads as follows: TGTGCCAGCAGCCTCACAGATACGCAGTATTTT. Translated, it gives CASSLTDTQYF.